This is a list of T cell receptor beta chains from one sample in a study of cytomegalovirus exposure and HLA in healthy donors. The assay was immunoSEQ multiplex PCR, and TCRdb's table has in-frame clones only and misses some. The sample includes about 110,000 clones, roughly 84% of them seen just once. Sequences were obtained from PBMCs. The receptors were gathered from a woman aged 18-29 years in good health and CMV-seronegative. Both conserved end residues are part of each CDR3. A D gene is named only where the DNA matches it firmly.

TRBV9	-	TRBJ2-1	CASSVDSSYNEQFF
TRBV6-1	TRBD2	TRBJ2-1	CASSEFSGGYNEQFF
TRBV27	TRBD1	TRBJ1-6	CASSLRQGAGPLHF
TRBV5-1	TRBD2	TRBJ2-3	CASSLQRGSSDTQYF
TRBV9	-	TRBJ1-1	CASSGGHFDFNTEAFF
TRBV9	TRBD1	TRBJ2-3	CASSDRGDTQYF
TRBV27	-	TRBJ1-2	CASSFNGPNYGYTF
TRBV5-1	TRBD1	TRBJ2-4	CASSSTGAQNIQYF
TRBV6-1	TRBD1	TRBJ1-6	CASSGATGLLTPLHF
TRBV29-1	TRBD1	TRBJ2-5	CSAQDRGPETQYF
TRBV2	-	TRBJ1-1	CASSEESPEAFF
TRBV27	TRBD1	TRBJ2-7	CASQGAHEQYF
TRBV1	-	TRBJ2-5	CTSSLCILERGTYQETQYF
TRBV19	TRBD2	TRBJ2-3	CASSIRPTSGGADTQYF
TRBV25-1	-	TRBJ2-1	CASSEAGEGRYNEQFF
TRBV5-1	-	TRBJ2-3	CASSLVGEDTQYF
TRBV27	-	TRBJ1-2	CASSLSETGYGLYTF
TRBV19	TRBD1	TRBJ1-5	CASSLLPGQGFQPQHF
TRBV2	-	TRBJ2-7	CASSVSGDEQYF
TRBV4-1	-	TRBJ1-5	CASSQTGQGNQPQHF
TRBV6-4	-	TRBJ1-5	CATGSNQPQHF
TRBV27	-	TRBJ2-2	CASSFSRTGELFF
TRBV5-4	-	TRBJ2-5	CASSLAPRTDQETQYF
TRBV6-4	TRBD1	TRBJ1-1	CASSEGTGETDEAFF
TRBV7-6	TRBD2	TRBJ2-2	CASSLGGLAGAGELFF
TRBV5-6	-	TRBJ1-2	CASSRDQGSRGYTF
TRBV2	-	TRBJ2-7	CASSSGQLYEQYF
TRBV11-2	-	TRBJ2-2	CASQGAAGELFF
TRBV7-9	TRBD1	TRBJ1-5	CASSHRGANQPQHF
TRBV7-9	-	TRBJ2-2	CASSLTDTGELFF
TRBV6-1	TRBD2	TRBJ2-5	CASSDKAGGQETQYF
TRBV27	-	TRBJ1-2	CASSPQGANYGYTF
TRBV6-4	TRBD2	TRBJ2-3	CASSDGTSGTDTQYF
TRBV2	-	TRBJ1-2	CASSRDTEYGYTF
TRBV25-1	TRBD1	TRBJ2-7	CASSNAESTGVYEQYF
TRBV6-5	TRBD1	TRBJ1-2	CATRDSGGSGYTF
TRBV10-3	TRBD2	TRBJ2-3	CAIGLAGGQDTQYF